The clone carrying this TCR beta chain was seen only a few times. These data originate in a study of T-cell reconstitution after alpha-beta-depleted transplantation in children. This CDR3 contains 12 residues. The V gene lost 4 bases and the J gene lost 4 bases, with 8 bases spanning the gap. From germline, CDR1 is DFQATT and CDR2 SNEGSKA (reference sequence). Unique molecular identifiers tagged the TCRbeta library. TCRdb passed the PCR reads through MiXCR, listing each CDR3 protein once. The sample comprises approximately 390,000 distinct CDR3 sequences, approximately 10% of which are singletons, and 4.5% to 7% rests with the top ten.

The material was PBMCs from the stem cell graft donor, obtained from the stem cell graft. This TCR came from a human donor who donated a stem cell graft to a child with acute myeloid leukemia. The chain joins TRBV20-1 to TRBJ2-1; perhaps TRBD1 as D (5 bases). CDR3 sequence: CSATDSYNEQFF. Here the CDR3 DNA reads TGCAGTGCTACCGACAGTTACAATGAGCAGTTCTTC.